A single sample gave rise to the 10 T cell receptor beta chains below, sequenced in a study of T cell responses to AZD1222 COVID-19 vaccine. Using immunoSEQ multiplex PCR, the repertoire was profiled, and TCRdb retains in-frame clones only, with some absent. The table shows 150,000 to 200,000 clones, with 70% to 90% occurring only once. The material was peripheral blood, obtained 28 days after the second AZD1222 dose. The receptors derive from an adult who received the AZD1222 COVID-19 vaccine.

The J gene is TRBJ1-3, the V gene TRBV13; 9 bases align to TRBD1. Germline assignment: CDR1 PRHDT and CDR2 FYEKMQ (reference sequence). The junction had 3 bases not matched to a gene; V was cut back by 5 bases and J by 1 base. This CDR3 is 15 amino acids long. The CDR3 sequence is CASSMGTGSGNTIYF. The CDR3 nucleotides read TGTGCCAGCAGCATGGGGACAGGGTCTGGAAACACCATATATTTT.

The J gene is TRBJ1-2, the V gene TRBV3-1 (or the pseudogene TRBV3-2), with 7 positions matching TRBD1. V shed 1 base and J 2 bases; nucleotides not matched to a gene: 4. The CDR3 length is 15 residues. Germline CDR1 and CDR2: LGHDT and YNNKEL (reference sequence). CDR3 DNA: TGTGCCAGCAGCCAAGTTCCAGGGGGGAACTATGGCTACACCTTC. Its protein is CASSQVPGGNYGYTF.

This clone was recorded once. The gene calls are TRBV11-3 and TRBJ2-1; unclear D gene. V dropped 4 bases and J dropped 8 bases, with 9 bases sitting between them. Germline V gene data show CDR1 as SGHNT and CDR2 as YENEEA. CDR3 length: 12 residues. The CDR3 spells CASSYNTDEQFF. CDR3 nucleotides: TGTGCCAGCAGCTACAATACGGATGAGCAGTTCTTC. Full variable domain (missing parts from reference TRBV11-3 and TRBJ2-1): EAGVVQSPRYKIIEKKQPVAFWCNPISGHNTLYWYLQNLGQGPELLIRYENEEAVDDSQLPKDRFSAERLKGVDSTLKIQPAELGDSAVYLCASSYNTDEQFFGPGTRLTVL.

This clone was observed a handful of times. The chain joins TRBV9 to TRBJ1-1; D possibly corresponds to TRBD1 (6 bases). Trimming pared 4 bases from V and 5 bases from J, leaving 12 bases between. This CDR3 has 13 amino acids. Germline CDR1 reads SGDLS; CDR2 reads YYNGEE. CDR3 DNA: TGTGCCAGCAGCACACAGGGTTGGACTGAAGCTTTCTTT. It specifies CASSTQGWTEAFF.

The chain is built from TRBV7-3 and TRBJ2-7; TRBD1 is a possible D gene (6 bases). The germline gives CDR1 SGHTA, CDR2 FQGTGA. The CDR3 length is 15 residues. V was clipped by 5 bases and J by 4 bases, with 18 bases between them. The CDR3 region has the DNA TGTGCCAGCAGCCCACAAGGGGCAGGGGCATACGAGCAGTACTTC. Translating gives CASSPQGAGAYEQYF.

This chain joins TRBV30 and TRBJ2-2, with 8 bases matching TRBD2. The germline V gene encodes CDR1 GTSNPN and CDR2 SVGIG (reference sequence). This CDR3 has 16 residues. V was pared by 2 bases and J by 4 bases, with 9 bases of the junction left unmatched. CDR3 sequence reads: CAWSFGGGGFTGELFF. The CDR3 nucleotides are TGTGCCTGGAGTTTCGGGGGGGGCGGTTTCACCGGGGAGCTGTTTTTT.

This clone was seen a handful of times. The chain joins TRBV5-1 to TRBJ2-7, with 12 nucleotides matching TRBD1. The CDR3 extends over 15 amino acids. Germline CDR1 is SGHRS and CDR2 is YFSETQ. Losses at the gene ends were 4 bases for V and 5 bases for J; bases not matched to a gene: 7. CDR3 amino acids: CASSLGTGGKDEQYF. In nucleotides, the CDR3 is TGCGCCAGCAGCCTGGGGACAGGGGGCAAGGACGAGCAGTACTTC.

V usage is TRBV5-1 and J usage is TRBJ2-7; 8 nucleotides line up with TRBD1. Looked up from germline, CDR1 is SGHRS and CDR2 is YFSETQ. The CDR3 totals 15 residues. Losses at the gene ends were 1 base for V and 4 bases for J; bases not matched to a gene: 7. The CDR3 nucleotides read TGCGCCAGCAGCTTGCCAGGGGGCGGTGGGTACGAGCAGTACTTC. Its protein is CASSLPGGGGYEQYF.

CDR3 nucleotide sequence: TGTGCCAGCTCACCACAGGGACAAAACTATGGCTACACCTTC. Translation gives CASSPQGQNYGYTF. The chain joins TRBV18 to TRBJ1-2; D is perhaps TRBD1 (6 bases). The CDR3 spans 14 residues. V was clipped by 1 base and J by 2 bases, with 8 bases between them. Per the germline V gene, CDR1 is KGHSH and CDR2 is LQKENI.

This rearrangement joins TRBV20-1 to TRBJ1-2; maybe TRBD1 (6 bases). Trimming removed 3 bases from V and 8 bases from J, with 19 bases in between. This CDR3 is 14 amino acids long. Germline CDR1 reads DFQATT; CDR2 reads SNEGSKA (reference sequence). The CDR3 here is CSASNRVSQYGYTF. CDR3 coding DNA: TGCAGTGCTAGTAACAGGGTCTCCCAGTACGGCTACACCTTC.